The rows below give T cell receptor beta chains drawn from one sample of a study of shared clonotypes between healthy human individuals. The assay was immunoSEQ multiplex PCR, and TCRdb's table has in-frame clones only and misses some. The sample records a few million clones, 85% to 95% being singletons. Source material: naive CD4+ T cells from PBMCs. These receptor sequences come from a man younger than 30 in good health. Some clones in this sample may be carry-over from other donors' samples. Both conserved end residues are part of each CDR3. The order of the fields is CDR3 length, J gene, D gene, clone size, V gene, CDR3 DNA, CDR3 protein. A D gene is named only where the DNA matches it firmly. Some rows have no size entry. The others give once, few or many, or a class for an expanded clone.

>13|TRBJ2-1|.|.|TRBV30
TGTGCCTGGAGTGTACTGGCGGGAAGGGAGCAGTTCTTC
CAWSVLAGREQFF
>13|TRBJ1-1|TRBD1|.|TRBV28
TGTGCCAGCAGACGACAGGGGTTCACTGAAGCTTTCTTT
CASRRQGFTEAFF
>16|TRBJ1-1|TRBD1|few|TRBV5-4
TGTGCCAGCAGCCAAAGGGACAGGGCGATGGACACTGAAGCTTTCTTT
CASSQRDRAMDTEAFF
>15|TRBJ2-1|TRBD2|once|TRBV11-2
TGTGCCAGCAGCTACACTAGCGGGACTTACAATGAGCAGTTCTTC
CASSYTSGTYNEQFF
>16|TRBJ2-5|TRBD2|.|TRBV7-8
TGTGCCAGCAGCTCGCGACTAGCGGGAGGGCCTGAGACCCAGTACTTC
CASSSRLAGGPETQYF
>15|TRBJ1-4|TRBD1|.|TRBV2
TGTGCCAGCAGCGGCCTGACAGGGGGATTAGAAAAACTGTTTTTT
CASSGLTGGLEKLFF
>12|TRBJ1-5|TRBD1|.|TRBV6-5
TGTGCCAGCCGGACAGGGGATCAGCCCCAGCATTTT
CASRTGDQPQHF
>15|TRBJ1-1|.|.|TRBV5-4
TGTGCCAGCAGCTTGGTTAAGACGGGTAGCACTGAAGCTTTCTTT
CASSLVKTGSTEAFF
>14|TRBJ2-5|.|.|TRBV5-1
TGCGCCAGCAGCAAAACAGGTAGTGGGGAGACCCAGTACTTC
CASSKTGSGETQYF
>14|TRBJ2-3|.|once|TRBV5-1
TGCGCCAGCAGCGTGACCCGGACTTCAGATACGCAGTATTTT
CASSVTRTSDTQYF
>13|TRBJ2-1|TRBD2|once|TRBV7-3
TGTGCCAGCAGCTCGGGACTAGCATTCGAGCAGTTCTTC
CASSSGLAFEQFF
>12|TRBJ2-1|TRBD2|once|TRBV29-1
TGCAGCGTCCGGGAGGGCTACAATGAGCAGTTCTTC
CSVREGYNEQFF
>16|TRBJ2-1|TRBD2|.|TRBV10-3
TGTGCCATCAGTTACGGCGGGAGGGCTTCCTACAATGAGCAGTTCTTC
CAISYGGRASYNEQFF
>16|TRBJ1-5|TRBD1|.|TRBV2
TGTGCCAGCAGACCCCGGACAGGGGCTAGCAATCAGCCCCAGCATTTT
CASRPRTGASNQPQHF
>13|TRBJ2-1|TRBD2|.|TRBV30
TGTGCCTGGAGGCGGGGGACTAGCGGGATAGAGTTCTTC
CAWRRGTSGIEFF
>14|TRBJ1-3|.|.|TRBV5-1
TGCGCCAGCAGCCCAGGTCCCCCTGGAAACACCATATATTTT
CASSPGPPGNTIYF
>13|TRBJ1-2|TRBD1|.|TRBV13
TGTGCCAGCACCCCCGACAGGGGCGATGGCTACACCTTC
CASTPDRGDGYTF
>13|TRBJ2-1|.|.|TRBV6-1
TGTGCCGTTTCAGCCCGACCCTACAATGAGCAGTTCTTC
CAVSARPYNEQFF